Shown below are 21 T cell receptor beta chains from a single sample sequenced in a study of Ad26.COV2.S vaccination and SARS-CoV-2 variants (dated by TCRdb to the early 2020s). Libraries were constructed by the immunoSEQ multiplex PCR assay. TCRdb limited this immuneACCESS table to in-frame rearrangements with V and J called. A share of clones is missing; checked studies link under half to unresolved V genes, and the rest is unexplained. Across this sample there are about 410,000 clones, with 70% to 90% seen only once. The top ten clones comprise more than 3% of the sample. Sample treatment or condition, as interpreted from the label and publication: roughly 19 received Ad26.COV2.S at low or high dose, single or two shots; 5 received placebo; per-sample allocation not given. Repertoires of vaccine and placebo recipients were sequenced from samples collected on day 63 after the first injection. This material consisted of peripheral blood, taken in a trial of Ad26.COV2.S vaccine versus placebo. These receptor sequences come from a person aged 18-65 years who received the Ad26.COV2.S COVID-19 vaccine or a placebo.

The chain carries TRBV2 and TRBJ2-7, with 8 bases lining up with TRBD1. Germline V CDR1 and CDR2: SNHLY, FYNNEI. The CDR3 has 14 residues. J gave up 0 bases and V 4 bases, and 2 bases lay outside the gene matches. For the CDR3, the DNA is TGTGCCAGCAGTGGGACAGGGACCTCCTACGAGCAGTACTTC. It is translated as CASSGTGTSYEQYF.

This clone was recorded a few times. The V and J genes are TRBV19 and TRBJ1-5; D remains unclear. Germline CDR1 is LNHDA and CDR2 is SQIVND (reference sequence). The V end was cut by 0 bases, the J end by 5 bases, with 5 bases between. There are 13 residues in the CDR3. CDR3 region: CASSIEGHQPQHF. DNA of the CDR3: TGTGCCAGTAGTATAGAAGGGCATCAGCCCCAGCATTTT.

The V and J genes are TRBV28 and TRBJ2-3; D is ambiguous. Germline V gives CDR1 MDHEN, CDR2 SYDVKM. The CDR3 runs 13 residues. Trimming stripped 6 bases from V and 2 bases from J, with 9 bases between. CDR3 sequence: CASSPPVTDTQYF. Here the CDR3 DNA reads TGTGCCAGCAGCCCGCCGGTCACAGATACGCAGTATTTT.

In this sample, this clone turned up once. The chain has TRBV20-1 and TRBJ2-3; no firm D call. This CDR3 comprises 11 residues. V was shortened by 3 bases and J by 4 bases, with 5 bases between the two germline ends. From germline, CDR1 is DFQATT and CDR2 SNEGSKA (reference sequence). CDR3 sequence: CSASFADTQYF. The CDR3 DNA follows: TGCAGTGCTAGCTTTGCAGATACGCAGTATTTT.

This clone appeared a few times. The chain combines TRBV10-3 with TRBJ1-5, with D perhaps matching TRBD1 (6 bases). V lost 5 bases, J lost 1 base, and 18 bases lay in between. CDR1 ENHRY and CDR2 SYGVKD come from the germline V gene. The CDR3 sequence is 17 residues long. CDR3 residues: CAISRGQILGSNQPQHF. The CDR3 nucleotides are TGTGCCATCAGTCGAGGACAGATTTTAGGGAGCAATCAGCCCCAGCATTTT.

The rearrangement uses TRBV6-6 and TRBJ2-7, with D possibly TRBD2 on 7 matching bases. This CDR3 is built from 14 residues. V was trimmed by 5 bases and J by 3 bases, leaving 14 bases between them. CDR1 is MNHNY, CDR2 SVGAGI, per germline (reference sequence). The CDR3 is CASSRGGGVYEQYF. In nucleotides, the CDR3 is TGTGCCAGCAGTCGAGGGGGGGGCGTCTACGAGCAGTACTTC.

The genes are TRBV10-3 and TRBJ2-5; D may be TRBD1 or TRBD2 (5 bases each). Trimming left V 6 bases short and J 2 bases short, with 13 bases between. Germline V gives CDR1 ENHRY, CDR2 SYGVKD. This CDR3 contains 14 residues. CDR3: CAIRDLQEQETQYF. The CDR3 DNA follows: TGTGCCATCAGGGACTTACAGGAGCAAGAGACCCAGTACTTC.

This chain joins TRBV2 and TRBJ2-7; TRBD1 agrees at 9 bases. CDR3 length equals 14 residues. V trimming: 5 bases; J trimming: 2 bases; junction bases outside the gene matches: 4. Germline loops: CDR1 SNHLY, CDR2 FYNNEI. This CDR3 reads CASSFRTGAYEQYF. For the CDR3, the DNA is TGTGCCAGCAGTTTCCGGACAGGGGCCTACGAGCAGTACTTC.

The CDR3 nucleotides are TGTGCCAGCTTCGACTCGTACTCTGGAAACACCATATATTTT. Translating it yields CASFDSYSGNTIYF. The gene calls are TRBV28 and TRBJ1-3; D is unresolved. Germline V gene sequence: CDR1 MDHEN, CDR2 SYDVKM. V was pared by 8 bases and J by 0 bases, with 11 bases between. The CDR3 sequence is 14 residues long.

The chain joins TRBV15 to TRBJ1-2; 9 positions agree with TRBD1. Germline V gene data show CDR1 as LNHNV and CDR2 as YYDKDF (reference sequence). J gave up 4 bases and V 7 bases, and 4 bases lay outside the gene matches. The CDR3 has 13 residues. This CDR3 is CATTGQGAYGYTF. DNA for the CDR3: TGTGCCACCACGGGACAGGGAGCCTATGGCTACACCTTC.

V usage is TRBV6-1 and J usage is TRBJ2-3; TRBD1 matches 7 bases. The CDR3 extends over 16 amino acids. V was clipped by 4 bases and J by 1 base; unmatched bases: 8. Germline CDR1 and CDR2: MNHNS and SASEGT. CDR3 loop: CASSGLTGSGTDTQYF. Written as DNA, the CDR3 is TGTGCCAGCAGTGGCCTGACAGGGTCGGGCACAGATACGCAGTATTTT.

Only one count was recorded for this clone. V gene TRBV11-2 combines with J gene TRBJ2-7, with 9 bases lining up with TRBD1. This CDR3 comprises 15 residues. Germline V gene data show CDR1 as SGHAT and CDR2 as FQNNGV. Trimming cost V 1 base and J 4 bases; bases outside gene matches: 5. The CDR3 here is CASSLATGGWYEQYF. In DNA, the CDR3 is TGTGCCAGCAGCTTAGCCACAGGGGGCTGGTACGAGCAGTACTTC.

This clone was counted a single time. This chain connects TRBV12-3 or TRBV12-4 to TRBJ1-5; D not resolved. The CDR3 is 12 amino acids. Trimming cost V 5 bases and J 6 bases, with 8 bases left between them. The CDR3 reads CASSNTIQPQHF. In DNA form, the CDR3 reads TGTGCCAGCAGTAACACGATTCAGCCCCAGCATTTT.

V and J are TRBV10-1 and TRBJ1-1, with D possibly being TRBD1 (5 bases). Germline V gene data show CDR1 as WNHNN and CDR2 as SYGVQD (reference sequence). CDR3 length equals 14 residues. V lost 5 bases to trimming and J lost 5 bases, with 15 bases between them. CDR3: CASSPRVEGTEAFF. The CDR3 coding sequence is TGCGCCAGCAGTCCCAGGGTAGAGGGAACTGAAGCTTTCTTT.

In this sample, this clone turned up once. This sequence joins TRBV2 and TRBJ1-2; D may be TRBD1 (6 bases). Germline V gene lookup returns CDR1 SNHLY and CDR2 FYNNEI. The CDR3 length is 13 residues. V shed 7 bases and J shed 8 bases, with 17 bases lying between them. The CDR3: CASIGQRSSGYTF. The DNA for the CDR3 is TGTGCCAGCATCGGACAGCGCTCATCGGGCTACACCTTC. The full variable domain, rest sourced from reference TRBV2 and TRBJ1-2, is EPEVTQTPSHQVTQMGQEVILRCVPISNHLYFYWYRQILGQKVEFLVSFYNNEISEKSEIFDDQFSVERPDGSNFTLKIRSTKLEDSAMYFCASIGQRSSGYTFGSGTRLTVV.

The CDR3: CASSLGDISGNTIYF. The CDR3 coding sequence is TGTGCCAGCAGCTTAGGGGACATCTCTGGAAACACCATATATTTT. This rearrangement joins TRBV7-6 to TRBJ1-3, with D tentatively TRBD1 (6 bases). The germline V gene encodes CDR1 SGHVS and CDR2 FNYEAQ. This CDR3 has 15 amino acids. V was pared by 1 base and J by 0 bases, with 7 bases between.

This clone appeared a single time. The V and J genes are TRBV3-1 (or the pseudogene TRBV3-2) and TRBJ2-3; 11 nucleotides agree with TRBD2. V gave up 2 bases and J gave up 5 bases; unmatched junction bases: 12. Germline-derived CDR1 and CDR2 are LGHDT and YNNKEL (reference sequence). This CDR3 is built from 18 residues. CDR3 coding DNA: TGTGCCAGCAGCCAAAACCCCTCGACTAGCGGGGTCGGAGATACGCAGTATTTT. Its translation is CASSQNPSTSGVGDTQYF.

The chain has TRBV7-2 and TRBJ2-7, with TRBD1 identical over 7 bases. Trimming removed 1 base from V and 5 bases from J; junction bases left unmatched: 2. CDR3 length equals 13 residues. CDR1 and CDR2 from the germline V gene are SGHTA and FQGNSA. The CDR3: CASSLVQGDEQYF. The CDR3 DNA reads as TGTGCCAGCAGCTTAGTCCAGGGGGACGAGCAGTACTTC.

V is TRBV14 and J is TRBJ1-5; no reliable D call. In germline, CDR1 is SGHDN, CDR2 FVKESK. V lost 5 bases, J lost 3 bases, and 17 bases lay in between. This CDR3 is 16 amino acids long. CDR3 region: CASSIRRLIPNQPQHF. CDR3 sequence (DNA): TGTGCCAGCAGCATAAGACGTCTGATCCCCAATCAGCCCCAGCATTTT.

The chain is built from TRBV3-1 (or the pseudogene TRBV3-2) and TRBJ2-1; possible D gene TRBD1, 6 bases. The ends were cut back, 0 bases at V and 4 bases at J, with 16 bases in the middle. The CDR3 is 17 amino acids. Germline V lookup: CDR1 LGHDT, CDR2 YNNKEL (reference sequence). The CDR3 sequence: CASSQDSETGPYNEQFF. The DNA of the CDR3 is TGTGCCAGCAGCCAAGATTCCGAGACAGGACCTTACAATGAGCAGTTCTTC.

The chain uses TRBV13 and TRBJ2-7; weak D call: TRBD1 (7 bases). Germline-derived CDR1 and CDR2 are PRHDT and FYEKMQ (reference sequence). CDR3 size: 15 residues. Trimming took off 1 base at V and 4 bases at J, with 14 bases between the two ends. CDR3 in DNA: TGTGCCAGCAGCTTAGTATCCCAGGGGGGTTACGAGCAGTACTTC. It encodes CASSLVSQGGYEQYF.